Detailed here is one T cell receptor beta chain. The sample belongs to a study of blood T cell repertoires in COVID-19. Study information: Sites in the United States, Italy and Spain provided acute and convalescent COVID-19 samples. PBMCs, B-cell-depleted T cells, or T cells provided the cDNA or gDNA that made up the material.

The germline gives CDR1 SGDLS, CDR2 YYNGEE. Trimming shortened V by 4 bases and J by 4 bases, and 17 bases separated the two germline ends. The CDR3 totals 15 residues. Cohort assignment relied on participant-reported clinical history. In the original processing: How many nucleated cells were present was estimated from reference gene primer amplification. Sequencing was performed with immunoSEQ multiplex PCR; in TCRdb, only in-frame clones are kept and a portion is missing. The DNA was the basis for D and trimming; V, J and clone size are from that table. The sample includes some 210,000 clones, about 87% of them seen just once.

This clonotype originated in a man aged 18 to 35 with acute COVID-19. The J gene is TRBJ1-2, the V gene TRBV9; D remains ambiguous. The material sequenced was PBMCs or T cells enriched from blood (not recorded which). The CDR3 DNA is TGTGCCAGCAGCCCCACCGGAGAGGGCGTCTATGGCTACACCTTC. Its translation is CASSPTGEGVYGYTF.